Below are 11 T cell receptor beta chains sequenced from a single sample in a study of long-term antiretroviral therapy in people with HIV. Runs used v3.0 of the immunoSEQ assay and were done at survey level. Assay: immunoSEQ multiplex PCR; the TCRdb copy retains only in-frame clones and omits some. Seen here are more than 20,000 clones, around four fifths observed once, and the top ten hold about 4.6%. The specimen was unsorted PBMCs, collected 3 years after starting antiretroviral therapy. The source is a man between 18 and 35 years old with HIV.

In DNA, the CDR3 is TGTGCCAGCAGTGAACCGGGACGATATAATTCACCCCTCCACTTT. Its protein is CASSEPGRYNSPLHF. This sequence joins TRBV6-1 and TRBJ1-6; D perhaps matches TRBD1 (5 bases). In germline, CDR1 is MNHNS, CDR2 SASEGT. The CDR3 has 15 residues. Trimming removed 2 bases at V and 4 bases at J, with 9 bases between.

This chain uses TRBV7-9 with TRBJ1-1, with D possibly TRBD1 on 5 matching bases. The V and J ends lost 3 bases and 1 base respectively, with 15 bases between them. Germline values: CDR1 SEHNR, CDR2 FQNEAQ (reference sequence). The CDR3 is 16 residues long. The CDR3: CASSFPPGGSNTEAFF. Here the CDR3 DNA reads TGTGCCAGCAGCTTTCCCCCCGGGGGGTCGAACACTGAAGCTTTCTTT.

The chain couples TRBV6-1 to TRBJ1-6; D may be TRBD1 (5 bases). This CDR3 has 16 amino acids. In germline, CDR1 is MNHNS, CDR2 SASEGT. Trimming cost V 4 bases and J 6 bases, with 16 bases left between them. The DNA for the CDR3 is TGTGCCAGCAGTGGGGGTGCAGGGTGGCCTAATTCACCCCTCCACTTT. Its protein is CASSGGAGWPNSPLHF.

DNA of the CDR3: TGTGCCAGCAGCTTAGGCTGGAGGGAGTCGGATGGCTACACCTTC. Protein product: CASSLGWRESDGYTF. The chain couples TRBV13 to TRBJ1-2; D call uncertain. The CDR3 covers 15 residues. Germline V CDR1 and CDR2: PRHDT, FYEKMQ (reference sequence). The V gene lost 0 bases and the J gene lost 6 bases, with 14 bases spanning the gap.

The chain couples TRBV27 to TRBJ2-5; 9 nucleotides agree with TRBD2. The CDR3 runs 16 residues. Germline assignment: CDR1 MNHEY and CDR2 SMNVEV (reference sequence). J lost 7 bases, V lost 3 bases, and 12 bases had no gene match. CDR3 nucleotides: TGTGCCAGCAGTTTGCAGTTAAGCGGGGGGACCGGGACCCAGTACTTC. This codes for CASSLQLSGGTGTQYF.

V usage is TRBV5-1 and J usage is TRBJ1-3; TRBD1 matches at 9 bases. This CDR3 region has 14 residues. Germline lookup yields CDR1 SGHRS and CDR2 YFSETQ. Unmatched junction bases numbered 4, after V lost 4 bases and J lost 5 bases. The CDR3 here is CASSIGTGRNTIYF. Here the CDR3 DNA reads TGCGCCAGCAGCATCGGGACAGGGAGAAACACCATATATTTT.

The chain recombines TRBV2 with TRBJ2-1; 9 bases map to TRBD1. Per the germline V gene, CDR1 is SNHLY and CDR2 is FYNNEI. The CDR3 runs 13 residues. V was clipped by 7 bases and J by 8 bases; unmatched bases: 6. The CDR3 protein is CASTKDRGDEQFF. CDR3 nucleotides: TGTGCCAGCACAAAGGACAGGGGCGATGAGCAGTTCTTC.

The genes are TRBV7-3 and TRBJ2-2, with D possibly being TRBD2 (6 bases). Trimming removed 4 bases from V and 0 bases from J, with 9 bases in between. Germline CDR1 reads SGHTA; CDR2 reads FQGTGA. The CDR3 consists of 15 residues. The CDR3 DNA sequence: TGTGCCAGCAGCTCCGGGGGTACGAACACCGGGGAGCTGTTTTTT. Its translation: CASSSGGTNTGELFF.

V usage is TRBV4-1 and J usage is TRBJ2-7; no definite D call. Germline V gene sequence: CDR1 MGHRA, CDR2 YSYEKL. The V end lost 4 bases, the J end lost 3 bases, and 13 bases lay between the germline ends. The CDR3 loop spans 14 amino acids. This CDR3 reads CASSLAPGSYEQYF. The DNA of the CDR3 is TGCGCCAGCAGCCTCGCCCCTGGTAGCTACGAGCAGTACTTC.

The table lists this clone with a few counts. The rearrangement joins TRBV20-1 to TRBJ1-1; 8 positions match TRBD1. This CDR3 is built from 11 residues. The ends lost 2 bases at V and 8 bases at J; junction bases unmatched: 1. Germline V gene data show CDR1 as DFQATT and CDR2 as SNEGSKA (reference sequence). CDR3 loop: CSARRQGEAFF. DNA of the CDR3: TGCAGTGCTAGACGACAGGGGGAAGCTTTCTTT.

J is TRBJ2-5 and V is TRBV10-1; perhaps D is TRBD1 or TRBD2 (6 bases each). This CDR3 spans 16 amino acids. Trimming cost V 0 bases and J 3 bases, with 14 bases left between them. The germline V gene encodes CDR1 WNHNN and CDR2 SYGVQD (reference sequence). The CDR3 region is CASSESGRGREETQYF. Written as DNA, the CDR3 is TGCGCCAGCAGTGAGTCGGGCCGGGGGCGGGAAGAGACCCAGTACTTC.